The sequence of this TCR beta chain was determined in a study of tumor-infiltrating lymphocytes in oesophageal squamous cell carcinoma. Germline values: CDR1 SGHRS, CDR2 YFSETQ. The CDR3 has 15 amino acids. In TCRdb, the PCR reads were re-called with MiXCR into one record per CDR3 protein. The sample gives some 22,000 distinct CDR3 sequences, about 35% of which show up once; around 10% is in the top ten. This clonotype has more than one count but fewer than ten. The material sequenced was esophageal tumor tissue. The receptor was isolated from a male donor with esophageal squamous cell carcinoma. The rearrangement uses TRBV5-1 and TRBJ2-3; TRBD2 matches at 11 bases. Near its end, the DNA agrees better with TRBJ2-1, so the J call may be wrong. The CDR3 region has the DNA TGCGCCAGCAGCCACTGGGGTAGCGGGAGGGGGGAGCAGTTCTTC. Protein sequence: CASSHWGSGRGEQFF.